Shown below are 10 T cell receptor beta chains from a single sample sequenced in a study of cytotoxic CD8 clonotypes in ibrutinib-treated CLL. The protocol was immunoSEQ multiplex PCR, while the TCRdb copy is restricted to in-frame clones and leaves out a portion. The data contain some 140,000 clones, approximately 90% of them seen just once; the ten biggest clones take up less than 14%. The input for sequencing was PBMCs, taken after 12 months of ibrutinib treatment. The receptors here all came from a human donor with chronic lymphocytic leukemia.

V and J are TRBV19 and TRBJ1-3, with a possible D match to TRBD1 (5 bases). This CDR3 is built from 15 residues. CDR1 is LNHDA, CDR2 SQIVND, per germline (reference sequence). V was shortened by 8 bases and J by 0 bases, with 14 bases between the two germline ends. CDR3 protein: CASGVDSRSGNTIYF. DNA for the CDR3: TGTGCCAGTGGGGTCGACAGCCGCTCTGGAAACACCATATATTTT.

The chain uses TRBV28 and TRBJ2-7; 12 bases agree with TRBD1. Losses at the gene ends were 4 bases for V and 6 bases for J; bases not matched to a gene: 7. This CDR3 has 15 residues. CDR1 and CDR2 from the germline V gene are MDHEN and SYDVKM. The CDR3 bases are TGTGCCAGCAGTTGGCCGGGACAGGGGGCCATCGAGCAGTACTTC. Translating it yields CASSWPGQGAIEQYF. The full variable domain, in which reference TRBV28 and TRBJ2-7 provide the parts outside the CDR3, is DVKVTQSSRYLVKRTGEKVFLECVQDMDHENMFWYRQDPGLGLRLIYFSYDVKMKEKGDIPEGYSVSREKKERFSLILESASTNQTSMYLCASSWPGQGAIEQYFGPGTRLTVT.

Comments on this clone: This likely comes from a read error, as the CDR3 has no conserved phenylalanine or tryptophan at its end. It is unclear where the CDR3 begins or ends on the DNA, so no DNA is shown, and the CDR3 is as TCRdb lists it. CDR3 loop: CASSPSHSGKVVI. The chain combines TRBV28 with TRBJ2-7; the listed D gene, TRBD2, was not tested against the DNA. Germline CDR1 and CDR2: MDHEN and SYDVKM. Termini included, the CDR3 measures 13 amino acids.

The chain carries TRBV9 and TRBJ2-7; 11 bases map to TRBD1. Germline CDR1 and CDR2: SGDLS and YYNGEE. The CDR3 loop spans 18 amino acids. Unmatched junction bases numbered 10, after V lost 0 bases and J lost 2 bases. This CDR3 is CASSVVPWDRGKAYEQYF. CDR3 DNA sequence: TGTGCCAGCAGCGTAGTGCCCTGGGACAGGGGGAAGGCCTACGAGCAGTACTTC.

The V call is TRBV27, the J call TRBJ2-7, with 7 bases aligning to TRBD2. There are 14 residues in the CDR3. Germline values: CDR1 MNHEY, CDR2 SMNVEV (reference sequence). After removal of 5 bases from V and 3 bases from J, the junction contained 7 bases not matched to a gene. CDR3 sequence reads: CASSLMGGGYEQYF. CDR3 in DNA: TGTGCCAGCAGTCTGATGGGCGGGGGCTACGAGCAGTACTTC.

J is TRBJ2-7 and V is TRBV4-3; TRBD1 aligns across 10 bases. J was trimmed by 4 bases and V by 4 bases; bases with no gene match: 7. CDR1 LGHNA and CDR2 YSLEER come from the germline V gene. CDR3 size: 15 residues. This CDR3 is CASSRSGQGIYEQYF. CDR3 coding DNA: TGCGCCAGCAGCCGCTCGGGACAGGGGATATACGAGCAGTACTTC.

Here the CDR3 reads CASSQKDLESYEQYF. As DNA, the CDR3 is TGCGCCAGCAGCCAGAAGGACCTCGAATCCTACGAGCAGTACTTC. The chain recombines TRBV4-1 with TRBJ2-7; no clear D. The CDR3 contains 15 residues. V was cut by 3 bases and J by 1 base, with 13 bases left in between. Germline lookup yields CDR1 MGHRA and CDR2 YSYEKL.

This chain uses TRBV7-2 with TRBJ2-7; 7 bases agree with TRBD2. The V gene's germline CDR1 is SGHTA and CDR2 FQGNSA. CDR3 length equals 14 residues. Unmatched junction bases numbered 10, after V lost 8 bases and J lost 3 bases. CDR3 coding DNA: TGTGCCAGCGCCCCGGGGGGTTGGGGCTACGAGCAGTACTTC. This encodes CASAPGGWGYEQYF. Variable domain in full (rest from reference TRBV7-2 and TRBJ2-7): GAGVSQSPSNKVTEKGKDVELRCDPISGHTALYWYRQSLGQGLEFLIYFQGNSAPDKSGLPSDRFSAERTGGSVSTLTIQRTQQEDSAVYLCASAPGGWGYEQYFGPGTRLTVT.

This chain connects TRBV7-2 to TRBJ2-1; D remains unclear. Trimming cost V 1 base and J 3 bases, with 7 bases left between them. CDR3 size: 14 residues. CDR1 SGHTA and CDR2 FQGNSA come from the germline V gene. DNA for the CDR3: TGTGCCAGCAGCTTAGTTATGGACTACAATGAGCAGTTCTTC. Protein sequence: CASSLVMDYNEQFF.

The rearrangement links TRBV29-1 to TRBJ2-7; possible D gene TRBD2, 6 bases. The CDR3 runs to 15 residues. Germline V gene data show CDR1 as SQVTM and CDR2 as ANQGSEA. V was shortened by 6 bases and J by 5 bases, with 23 bases between the two germline ends. CDR3 sequence reads: CSVKPTGRPNHEQYF. As DNA, the CDR3 is TGCAGCGTCAAACCAACCGGGAGACCAAACCACGAGCAGTACTTC.